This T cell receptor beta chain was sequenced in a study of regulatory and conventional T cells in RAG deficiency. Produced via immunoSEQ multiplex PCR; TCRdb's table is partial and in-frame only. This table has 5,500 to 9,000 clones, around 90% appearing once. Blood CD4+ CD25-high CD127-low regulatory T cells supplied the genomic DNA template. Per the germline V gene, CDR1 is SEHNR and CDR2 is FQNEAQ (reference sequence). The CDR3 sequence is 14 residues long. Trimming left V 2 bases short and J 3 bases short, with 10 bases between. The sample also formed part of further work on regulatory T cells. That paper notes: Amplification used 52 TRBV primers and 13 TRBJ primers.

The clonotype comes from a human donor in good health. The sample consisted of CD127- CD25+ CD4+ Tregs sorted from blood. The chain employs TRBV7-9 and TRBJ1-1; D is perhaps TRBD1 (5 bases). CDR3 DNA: TGTGCCAGCAGCTTAATGCAGGGCGACACTGAAGCTTTCTTT. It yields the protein CASSLMQGDTEAFF.